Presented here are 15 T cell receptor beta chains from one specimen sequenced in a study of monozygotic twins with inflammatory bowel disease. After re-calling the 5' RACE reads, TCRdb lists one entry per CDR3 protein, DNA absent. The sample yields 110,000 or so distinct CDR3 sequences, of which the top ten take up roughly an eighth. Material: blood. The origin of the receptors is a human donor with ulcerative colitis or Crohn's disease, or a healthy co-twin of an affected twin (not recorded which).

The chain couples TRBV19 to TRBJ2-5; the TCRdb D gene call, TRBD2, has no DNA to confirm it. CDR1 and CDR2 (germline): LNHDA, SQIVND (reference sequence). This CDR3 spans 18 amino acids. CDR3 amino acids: CASSRGTSGRIALETQYF.

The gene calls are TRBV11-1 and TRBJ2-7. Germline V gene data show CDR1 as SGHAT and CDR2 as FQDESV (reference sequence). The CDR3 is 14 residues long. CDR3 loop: CASSLEQGSYEQYF.

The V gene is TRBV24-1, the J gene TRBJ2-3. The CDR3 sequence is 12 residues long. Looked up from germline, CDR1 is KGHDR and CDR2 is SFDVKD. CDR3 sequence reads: CATSFWGDTQYF.

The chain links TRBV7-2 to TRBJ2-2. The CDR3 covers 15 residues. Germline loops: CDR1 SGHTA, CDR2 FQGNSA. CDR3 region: CASSPQWTNTGELFF. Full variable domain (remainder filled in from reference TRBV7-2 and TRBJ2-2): GAGVSQSPSNKVTEKGKDVELRCDPISGHTALYWYRQSLGQGLEFLIYFQGNSAPDKSGLPSDRFSAERTGGSVSTLTIQRTQQEDSAVYLCASSPQWTNTGELFFGEGSRLTVL.

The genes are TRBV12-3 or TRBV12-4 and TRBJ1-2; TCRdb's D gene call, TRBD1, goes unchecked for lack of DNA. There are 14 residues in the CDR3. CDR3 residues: CASSLQGIDYGYTF.

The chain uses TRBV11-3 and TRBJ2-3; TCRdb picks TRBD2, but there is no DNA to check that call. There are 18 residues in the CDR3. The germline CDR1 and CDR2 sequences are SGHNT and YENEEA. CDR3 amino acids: CASSLEGLGGLAPDTQYF.

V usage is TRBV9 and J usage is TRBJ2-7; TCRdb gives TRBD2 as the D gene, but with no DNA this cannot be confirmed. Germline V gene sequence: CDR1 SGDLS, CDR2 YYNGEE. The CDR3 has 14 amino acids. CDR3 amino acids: CASSIGGLPYEQYF. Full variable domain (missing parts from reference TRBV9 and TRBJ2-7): DSGVTQTPKHLITATGQRVTLRCSPRSGDLSVYWYQQSLDQGLQFLIQYYNGEERAKGNILERFSAQQFPDLHSELNLSSLELGDSALYFCASSIGGLPYEQYFGPGTRLTVT.

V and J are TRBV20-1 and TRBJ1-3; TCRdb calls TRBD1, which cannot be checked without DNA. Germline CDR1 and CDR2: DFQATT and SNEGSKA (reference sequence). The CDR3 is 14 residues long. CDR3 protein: CSATGQGAGNTIYF.

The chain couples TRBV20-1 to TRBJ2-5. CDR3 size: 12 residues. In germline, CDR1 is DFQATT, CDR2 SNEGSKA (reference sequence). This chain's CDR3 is CSARASQETQYF.

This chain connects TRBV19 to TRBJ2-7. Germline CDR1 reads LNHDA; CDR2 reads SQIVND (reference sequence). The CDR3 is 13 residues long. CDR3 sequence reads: CASSHGGSYEQYF.

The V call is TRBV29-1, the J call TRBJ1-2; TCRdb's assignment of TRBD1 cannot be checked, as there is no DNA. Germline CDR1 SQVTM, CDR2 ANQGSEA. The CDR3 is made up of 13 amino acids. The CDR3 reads CSVRRQGSAGYTF.

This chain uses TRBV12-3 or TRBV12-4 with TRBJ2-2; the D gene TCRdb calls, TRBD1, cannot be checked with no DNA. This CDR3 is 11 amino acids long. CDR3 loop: CASARSRELFF.

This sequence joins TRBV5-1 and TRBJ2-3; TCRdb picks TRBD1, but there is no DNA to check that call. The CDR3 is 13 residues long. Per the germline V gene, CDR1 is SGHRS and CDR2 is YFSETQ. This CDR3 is CASSLNGGDTQYF.

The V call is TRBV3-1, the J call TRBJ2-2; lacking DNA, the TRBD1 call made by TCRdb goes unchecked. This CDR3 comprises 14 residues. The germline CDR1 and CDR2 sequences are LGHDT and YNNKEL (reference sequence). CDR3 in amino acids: CASSQGGVTGELFF.

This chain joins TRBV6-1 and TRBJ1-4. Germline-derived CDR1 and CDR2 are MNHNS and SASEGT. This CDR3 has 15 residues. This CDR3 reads CASSPLSGNNEKLFF.